Listed below are T cell receptor beta chains from one sample, sequenced in a study of human T cells and chemical hapten exposure. TCRdb itself ran the RACE reads through MiXCR, one entry per CDR3 protein. This table has some 400,000 distinct CDR3 sequences, roughly 4.6% appearing once. The sequencing here drew on whole blood, taken in connection with sensitization to the hapten diphenylcyclopropenone (DPC). Receptors were obtained from a woman between 50 and 59 years old with alopecia areata. Some clones in this sample may be carry-over from other donors' samples. CDR3s include the opening cysteine and the closing phenylalanine or tryptophan. Only part of the rows carry a size: once, few, many, or a class if the clone is expanded.

j_call	v_call	clone_size	cdr3_aa
TRBJ2-3	TRBV7-2	many	CASSPSPGDTQYF
TRBJ1-1	TRBV18	few	CASSPPMTGRTEAFF
TRBJ2-2	TRBV27	-	CASRRGAGELFF
TRBJ1-5	TRBV15	few	CATSRDRGLNQPQHF
TRBJ1-5	TRBV28	many	CASSLPTSAPQHF
TRBJ2-5	TRBV5-6	many	CASSLRNGETQYF
TRBJ2-5	TRBV12-3/TRBV12-4	many	CASRDSDQETQYF
TRBJ2-1	TRBV7-2	-	CASSPQHGDEQFF
TRBJ1-5	TRBV6-1	few	CASRDTGGGQPQHF
TRBJ1-1	TRBV12-3/TRBV12-4	few	CASNLQRNTEAFF
TRBJ2-5	TRBV28	-	CASGPRWRGETQYF
TRBJ1-1	TRBV5-1	few	CASSPGKNTEAFF
TRBJ1-1	TRBV28	many	CASSQGQLEAFF
TRBJ2-5	TRBV9	many	CASSVGRRETQYF
TRBJ2-7	TRBV15	-	CATSSPLVPYEQYF
TRBJ1-5	TRBV7-2	many	CASSSRTGIRSQPQHF
TRBJ2-3	TRBV6-5	-	CASSRGLATDTQYF
TRBJ1-2	TRBV12-3/TRBV12-4	few	CASTPGDTGYGYTF
TRBJ1-2	TRBV7-6	few	CASSFVRTREANYGYTF
TRBJ1-5	TRBV6-1	many	CASSEAPGQGAGNQPQHF
TRBJ1-1	TRBV28	-	CLTRSLGTEAFF
TRBJ2-7	TRBV13	many	CASSLGPSGFYEQYF
TRBJ1-5	TRBV6-1	-	CASSEDRGSNQPQHF
TRBJ2-2	TRBV6-5	many	CASSPASINTGELFF
TRBJ1-1	TRBV4-1	-	CASSQELGEAFF
TRBJ2-3	TRBV6-5	few	CASTDAGADTQYF